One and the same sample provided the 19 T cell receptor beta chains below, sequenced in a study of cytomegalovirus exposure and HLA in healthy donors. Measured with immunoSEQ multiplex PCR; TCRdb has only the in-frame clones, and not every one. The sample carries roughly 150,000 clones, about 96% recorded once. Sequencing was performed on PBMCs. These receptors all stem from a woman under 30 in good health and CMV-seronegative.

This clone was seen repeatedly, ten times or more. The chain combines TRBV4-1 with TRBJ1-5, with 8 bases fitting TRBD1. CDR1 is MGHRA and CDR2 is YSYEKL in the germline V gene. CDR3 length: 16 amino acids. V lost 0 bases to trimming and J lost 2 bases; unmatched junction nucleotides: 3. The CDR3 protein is CASSQEADRGNQPQHF. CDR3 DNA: TGCGCCAGCAGCCAAGAAGCGGACAGGGGCAATCAGCCCCAGCATTTT.

As DNA, the CDR3 is TGTGCCAGCAGCTACAGTATCGGCACCTACGAGCAGTACTTC. It specifies CASSYSIGTYEQYF. The chain couples TRBV11-2 to TRBJ2-7; D gene uncertain. The CDR3 extends over 14 amino acids. V was pared by 4 bases and J by 2 bases, with 12 bases between. Germline CDR1 and CDR2: SGHAT and FQNNGV.

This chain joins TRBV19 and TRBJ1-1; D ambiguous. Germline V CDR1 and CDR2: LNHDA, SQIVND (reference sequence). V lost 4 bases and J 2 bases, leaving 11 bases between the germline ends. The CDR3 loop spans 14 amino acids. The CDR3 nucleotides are TGTGCCAGTAGTACAAGTGGCACAAACACTGAAGCTTTCTTT. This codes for CASSTSGTNTEAFF.

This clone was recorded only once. As DNA, the CDR3 is TGTGCCAGCAGCGAACAGGGCGGAAACACTGAAGCTTTCTTT. This codes for CASSEQGGNTEAFF. The V and J genes are TRBV7-2 and TRBJ1-1; D possibly corresponds to TRBD1 (6 bases). The V end lost 5 bases, the J end lost 2 bases, and 12 bases lay between the germline ends. Germline V gene data show CDR1 as SGHTA and CDR2 as FQGNSA. There are 14 residues in the CDR3.

For the CDR3, the DNA is TGTGCCAGCACTCCTTCAGGGTTGCAGCCCCAGCATTTT. It yields the protein CASTPSGLQPQHF. The chain links TRBV7-8 to TRBJ1-5; a weak D match, TRBD1 (5 bases). The V gene's germline CDR1 is SGHVS and CDR2 FQNEAQ. Trimming took off 7 bases at V and 7 bases at J, with 14 bases between the two ends. The CDR3 has 13 amino acids.

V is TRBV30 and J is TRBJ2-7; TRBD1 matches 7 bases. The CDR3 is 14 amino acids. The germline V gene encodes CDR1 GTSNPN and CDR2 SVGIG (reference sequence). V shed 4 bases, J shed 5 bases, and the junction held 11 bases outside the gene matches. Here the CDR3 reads CAWNPGQLVNEQYF. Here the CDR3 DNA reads TGTGCCTGGAATCCGGGACAGCTTGTGAACGAGCAGTACTTC.

The CDR3 nucleotides are TGTGCCAGCAGCTTAGAAGCATTCCACTACGAGCAGTACTTC. It encodes CASSLEAFHYEQYF. The chain recombines TRBV7-9 with TRBJ2-7; D is unresolved. The CDR3 length is 14 residues. Germline V gene data show CDR1 as SEHNR and CDR2 as FQNEAQ (reference sequence). Trimming pared 1 base from V and 3 bases from J, leaving 10 bases between. Supplemented by reference TRBV7-9 and TRBJ2-7, the full variable domain reads DTGVSQNPRHKITKRGQNVTFRCDPISEHNRLYWYRQTLGQGPEFLTYFQNEAQLEKSRLLSDRFSAERPKGSFSTLEIQRTEQGDSAMYLCASSLEAFHYEQYFGPGTRLTVT.

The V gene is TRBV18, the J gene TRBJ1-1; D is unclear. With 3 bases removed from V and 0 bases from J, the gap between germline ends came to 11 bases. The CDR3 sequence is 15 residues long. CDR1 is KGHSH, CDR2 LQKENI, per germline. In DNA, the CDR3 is TGTGCCAGCTCACCGGGAGGGTCCATGAACACTGAAGCTTTCTTT. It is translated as CASSPGGSMNTEAFF.

The CDR3 sequence is CASSLAGALGGEQYF. The CDR3 coding sequence is TGTGCCAGCAGCTTAGCGGGCGCCTTAGGGGGCGAGCAGTACTTC. This chain connects TRBV7-2 to TRBJ2-7; a possible D gene is TRBD1 (6 bases). Trimming cost V 0 bases and J 6 bases, with 15 bases left between them. Germline CDR1 SGHTA, CDR2 FQGNSA. The CDR3 consists of 15 residues.

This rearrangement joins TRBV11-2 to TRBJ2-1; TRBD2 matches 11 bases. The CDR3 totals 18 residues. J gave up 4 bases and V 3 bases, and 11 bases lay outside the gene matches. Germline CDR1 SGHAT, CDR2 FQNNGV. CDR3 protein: CASSLVITPSGGYNEQFF. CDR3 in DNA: TGTGCCAGCAGCTTGGTTATAACTCCTAGCGGGGGGTACAATGAGCAGTTCTTC.

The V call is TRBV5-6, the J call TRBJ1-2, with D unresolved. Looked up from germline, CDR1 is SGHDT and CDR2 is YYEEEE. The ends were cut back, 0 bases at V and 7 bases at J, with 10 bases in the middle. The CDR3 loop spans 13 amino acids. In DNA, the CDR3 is TGTGCCAGCAGCTTGGGGTCTAATGGTGGCTACACCTTC. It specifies CASSLGSNGGYTF.

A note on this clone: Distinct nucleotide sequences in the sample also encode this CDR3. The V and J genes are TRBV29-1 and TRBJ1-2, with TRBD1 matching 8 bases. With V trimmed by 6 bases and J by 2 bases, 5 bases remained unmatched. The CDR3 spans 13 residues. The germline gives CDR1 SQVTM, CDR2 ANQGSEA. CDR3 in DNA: TGCAGCGTATCAGGGGGCTCGAACTATGGCTACACCTTC. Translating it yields CSVSGGSNYGYTF.

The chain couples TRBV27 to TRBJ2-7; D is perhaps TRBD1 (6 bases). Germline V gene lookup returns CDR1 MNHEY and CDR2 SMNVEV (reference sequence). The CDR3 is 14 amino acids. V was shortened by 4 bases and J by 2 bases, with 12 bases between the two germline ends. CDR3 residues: CASSSGTRTYEQYF. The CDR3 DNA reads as TGTGCCAGCAGTTCCGGGACAAGAACCTACGAGCAGTACTTC.

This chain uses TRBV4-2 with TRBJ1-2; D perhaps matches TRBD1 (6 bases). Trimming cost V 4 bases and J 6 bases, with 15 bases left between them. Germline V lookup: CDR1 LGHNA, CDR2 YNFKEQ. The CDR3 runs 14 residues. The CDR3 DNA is TGTGCCAGCAGCCCACCGGGGGGCGCAGATGGCTACACCTTC. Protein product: CASSPPGGADGYTF.

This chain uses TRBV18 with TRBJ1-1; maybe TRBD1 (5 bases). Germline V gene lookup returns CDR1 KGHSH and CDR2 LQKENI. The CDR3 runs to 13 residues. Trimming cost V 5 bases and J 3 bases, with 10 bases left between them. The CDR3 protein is CASSSGGDTEAFF. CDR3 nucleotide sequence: TGTGCCAGCTCATCGGGGGGGGACACTGAAGCTTTCTTT.

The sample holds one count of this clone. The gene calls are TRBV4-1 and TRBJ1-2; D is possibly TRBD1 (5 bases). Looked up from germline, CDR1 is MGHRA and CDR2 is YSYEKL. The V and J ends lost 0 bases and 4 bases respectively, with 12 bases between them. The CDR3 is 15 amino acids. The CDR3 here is CASSQDEQAIYGYTF. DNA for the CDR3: TGCGCCAGCAGCCAAGATGAACAGGCCATCTATGGCTACACCTTC.

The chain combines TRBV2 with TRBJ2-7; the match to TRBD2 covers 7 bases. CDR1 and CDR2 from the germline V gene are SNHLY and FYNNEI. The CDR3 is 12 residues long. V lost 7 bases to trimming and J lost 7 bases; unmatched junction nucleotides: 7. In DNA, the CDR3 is TGTGCCAGCACCGGGGGGTCGTCTGAGCAGTACTTC. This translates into CASTGGSSEQYF.

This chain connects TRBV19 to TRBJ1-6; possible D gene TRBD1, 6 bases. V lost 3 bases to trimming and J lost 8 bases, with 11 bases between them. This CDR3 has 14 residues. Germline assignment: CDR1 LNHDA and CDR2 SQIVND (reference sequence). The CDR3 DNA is TGTGCCAGTAGTATTCAGGGGCCCCATTCACCCCTCCACTTT. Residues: CASSIQGPHSPLHF. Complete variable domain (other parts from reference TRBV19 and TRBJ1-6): DGGITQSPKYLFRKEGQNVTLSCEQNLNHDAMYWYRQDPGQGLRLIYYSQIVNDFQKGDIAEGYSVSREKKESFPLTVTSAQKNPTAFYLCASSIQGPHSPLHFGNGTRLTVT.

This CDR3 reads CASRPWQMNTEAFF. The CDR3 DNA reads as TGTGCCAGCAGGCCGTGGCAAATGAACACTGAAGCTTTCTTT. V gene TRBV6-5 combines with J gene TRBJ1-1, with D uncertain. Germline V CDR1 and CDR2: MNHEY, SVGAGI. This CDR3 contains 14 residues. Deletions cut 6 bases from V and 0 bases from J, with 11 bases between.